The next 3 T cell receptor beta chains were all read from a single sample in a study of T cell repertoires in cytomegalovirus infection. TCRdb processed the reads anew with MiXCR; each CDR3 protein has one entry. The table shows fewer than 300,000 distinct CDR3 sequences, with roughly a quarter occurring only once. The source material was PBMCs. The receptor set was obtained from a human donor in good health (CMV status not recorded). Some clones in this sample may be carry-over from other donors' samples.

The CDR3 DNA reads as TGTGCCTGGAGCCCCTTAAGTCGGGCTGAAGCTTTCTTT. Its translation: CAWSPLSRAEAFF. The chain carries TRBV30 and TRBJ1-1; no definite D call. This CDR3 is 13 amino acids long. CDR1 is GTSNPN, CDR2 SVGIG, per germline (reference sequence). Trimming took off 3 bases at V and 6 bases at J, with 14 bases between the two ends.

This chain connects TRBV20-1 to TRBJ2-3; no firm D call. The germline gives CDR1 DFQATT, CDR2 SNEGSKA (reference sequence). With 3 bases removed from V and 4 bases from J, the gap between germline ends came to 5 bases. The CDR3 loop spans 11 amino acids. CDR3 DNA sequence: TGCAGTGCTAGCTTTTCAGATACGCAGTATTTT. Its translation is CSASFSDTQYF.

This clonotype was seen once. The gene calls are TRBV6-5 and TRBJ1-5, with D hard to call. Trimming stripped 6 bases from V and 8 bases from J, with 17 bases between. The CDR3 totals 14 residues. Per the germline V gene, CDR1 is MNHEY and CDR2 is SVGAGI. The CDR3 is CASRRIVPSEPQHF. The CDR3 nucleotides are TGTGCCAGCAGGAGGATCGTACCCAGTGAGCCCCAGCATTTT.